The rows below give T cell receptor beta chains drawn from one sample of a study of T cells after yellow fever vaccination. TCRdb processed the 5' RACE reads anew with MiXCR; each CDR3 protein has one entry. Altogether approximately 250,000 distinct CDR3 sequences are present, roughly 6.3% being singletons, with the ten largest covering 0.8% to 1.2%. This material consisted of CD4+ T cells sorted from PBMCs, taken on the day of the yellow fever booster vaccination. These receptor sequences come from a young man who received the YFV17D yellow fever vaccine. CDR3s include the opening cysteine and the closing phenylalanine or tryptophan. D genes are given only for firm matches. For some rows the clone size is stated as once, few or many, or as a class when expanded; others skip it.

J: TRBJ2-3
size: few
V: TRBV18
D: -
DNA: TGTGCCAGCTCACCGTCGGTCCAAGCCACAGATACGCAGTATTTT
CDR3: CASSPSVQATDTQYF

J: TRBJ2-3
size: -
V: TRBV24-1
D: -
DNA: TGTGCCACCAGTGACCAGCGACAGGCGGCTGCCACAGATACGCAGTATTTT
CDR3: CATSDQRQAAATDTQYF

J: TRBJ1-3
size: many
V: TRBV2
D: -
DNA: TGTGCCAGCAGTGAAGGGCAGGGGATATCTGGAAACACCATATATTTT
CDR3: CASSEGQGISGNTIYF

J: TRBJ2-5
size: -
V: TRBV27
D: TRBD2
DNA: TGTGCCAGCAGTTTCCGACTAGCGAGCCAAGAGACCCAGTACTTC
CDR3: CASSFRLASQETQYF

J: TRBJ2-3
size: many
V: TRBV27
D: -
DNA: TGTGCCAGCAGTTTGGCCTTCACAGATACGCAGTATTTT
CDR3: CASSLAFTDTQYF

J: TRBJ1-4
size: -
V: TRBV5-5
D: TRBD1
DNA: TGTGCCAGCAGCCGACAGGGAACTAATGAAAAACTGTTTTTT
CDR3: CASSRQGTNEKLFF

J: TRBJ2-6
size: many
V: TRBV7-2
D: -
DNA: TGTGCCAGCAGCTTGGCTTACTCTGGGGCCAACGTCCTGACTTTC
CDR3: CASSLAYSGANVLTF

J: TRBJ1-5
size: -
V: TRBV18
D: -
DNA: TGTGCCAGCTCACCCGCCGAGGGCCAGCCCCAGCATTTT
CDR3: CASSPAEGQPQHF

J: TRBJ1-5
size: few
V: TRBV29-1
D: -
DNA: TGCAGCGTTGGACTCGGTCGCAATCAGCCCCAGCATTTT
CDR3: CSVGLGRNQPQHF

J: TRBJ2-7
size: -
V: TRBV7-2
D: TRBD2
DNA: TGTGCCAGCAGCTTAGCCCTAGCGGGACCCTACGAGCAGTACTTC
CDR3: CASSLALAGPYEQYF

J: TRBJ2-7
size: many
V: TRBV3-1
D: TRBD2
DNA: TGTGCCAGCAGCCTAAGAGGCGGGAGGGCCTACGAGCAGTACTTC
CDR3: CASSLRGGRAYEQYF